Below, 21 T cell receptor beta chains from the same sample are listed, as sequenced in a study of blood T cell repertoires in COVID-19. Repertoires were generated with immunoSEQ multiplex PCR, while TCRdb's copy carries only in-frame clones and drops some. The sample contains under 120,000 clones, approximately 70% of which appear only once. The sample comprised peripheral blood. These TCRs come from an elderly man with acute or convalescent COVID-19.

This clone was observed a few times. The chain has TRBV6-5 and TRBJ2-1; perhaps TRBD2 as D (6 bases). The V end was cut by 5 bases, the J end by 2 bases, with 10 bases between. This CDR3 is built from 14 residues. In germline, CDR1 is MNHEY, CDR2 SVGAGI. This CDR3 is CASSRREAYNEQFF. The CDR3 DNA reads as TGTGCCAGCAGTCGGAGGGAGGCCTACAATGAGCAGTTCTTC.

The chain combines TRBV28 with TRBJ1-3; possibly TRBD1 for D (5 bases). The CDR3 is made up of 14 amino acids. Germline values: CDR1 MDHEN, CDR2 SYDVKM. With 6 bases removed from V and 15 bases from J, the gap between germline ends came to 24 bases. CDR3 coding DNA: TGTGCCAGCAGACCGGGACGGGCGGCGGGGTCGGAATATTTT. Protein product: CASRPGRAAGSEYF.

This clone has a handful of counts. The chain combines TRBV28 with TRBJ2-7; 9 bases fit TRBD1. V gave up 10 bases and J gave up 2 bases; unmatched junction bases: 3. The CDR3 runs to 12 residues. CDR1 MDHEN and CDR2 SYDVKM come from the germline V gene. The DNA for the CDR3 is TGTGCCACGGGGACAGGGCCCTACGAGCAGTACTTC. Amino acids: CATGTGPYEQYF.

The CDR3 nucleotides are TGCAGCGTTAAGGACAGGGGTGGCGGCTACGAGCAGTACTTC. Translated, it gives CSVKDRGGGYEQYF. This rearrangement joins TRBV29-1 to TRBJ2-7, with 9 bases lining up with TRBD1. Germline CDR1 SQVTM, CDR2 ANQGSEA. V shed 5 bases, J shed 3 bases, and the junction held 8 bases outside the gene matches. The CDR3 is 14 residues long.

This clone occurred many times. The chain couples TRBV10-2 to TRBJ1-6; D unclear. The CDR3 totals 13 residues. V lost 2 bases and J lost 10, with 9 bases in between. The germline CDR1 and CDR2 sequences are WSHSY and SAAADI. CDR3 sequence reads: CASSEGLGSPLHF. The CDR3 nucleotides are TGCGCCAGCAGTGAGGGACTAGGGTCACCCCTCCACTTT.

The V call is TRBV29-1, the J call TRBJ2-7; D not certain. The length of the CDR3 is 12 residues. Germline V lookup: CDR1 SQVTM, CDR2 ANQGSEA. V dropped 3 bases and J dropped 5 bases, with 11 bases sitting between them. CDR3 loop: CSVDGGQDEQYF. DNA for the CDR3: TGCAGCGTTGATGGTGGGCAGGACGAGCAGTACTTC.

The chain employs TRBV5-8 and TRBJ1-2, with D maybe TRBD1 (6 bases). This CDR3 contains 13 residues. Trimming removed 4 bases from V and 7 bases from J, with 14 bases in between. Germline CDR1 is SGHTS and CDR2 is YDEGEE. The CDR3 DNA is TGTGCCAGCAGCACTGCCAGGGGATCTGGCTACACCTTC. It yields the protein CASSTARGSGYTF.

CDR3 sequence reads: CASSQVRGGELFF. CDR3 nucleotide sequence: TGTGCCAGCAGCCAAGTCAGGGGCGGGGAGCTGTTTTTT. V and J are TRBV3-1 (or the pseudogene TRBV3-2) and TRBJ2-2; tentative D call: TRBD1 (6 bases). The CDR3 spans 13 residues. V lost 1 base and J lost 7, with 7 bases in between. The germline V gene has CDR1 LGHDT and CDR2 YNNKEL (reference sequence).

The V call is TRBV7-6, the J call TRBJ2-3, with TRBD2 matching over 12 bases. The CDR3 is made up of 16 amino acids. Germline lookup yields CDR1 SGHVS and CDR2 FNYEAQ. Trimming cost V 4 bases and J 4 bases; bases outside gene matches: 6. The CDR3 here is CASSSSGRALADTQYF. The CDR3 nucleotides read TGTGCCAGCAGCTCTAGCGGGAGGGCCTTAGCAGATACGCAGTATTTT.

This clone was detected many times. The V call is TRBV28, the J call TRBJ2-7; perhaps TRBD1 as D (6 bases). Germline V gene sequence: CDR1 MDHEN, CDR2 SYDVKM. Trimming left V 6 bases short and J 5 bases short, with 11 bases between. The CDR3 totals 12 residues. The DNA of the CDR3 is TGTGCCAGCAGCGCAGGGGACCACGAGCAGTACTTC. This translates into CASSAGDHEQYF.

The CDR3: CAWSGTGLSYNEQFF. CDR3 in DNA: TGTGCCTGGAGTGGGACAGGGCTGTCCTACAATGAGCAGTTCTTC. The chain combines TRBV30 with TRBJ2-1; TRBD1 agrees at 8 bases. Looked up from germline, CDR1 is GTSNPN and CDR2 is SVGIG (reference sequence). V dropped 1 base and J dropped 1; count of bases not matched to a gene: 3. This CDR3 has 15 amino acids.

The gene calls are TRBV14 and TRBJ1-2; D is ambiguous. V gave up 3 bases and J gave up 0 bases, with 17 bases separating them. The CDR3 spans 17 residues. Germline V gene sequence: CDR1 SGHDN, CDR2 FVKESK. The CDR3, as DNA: TGTGCCAGCAGCCATCGCCGGGAGACTTTTACTAACTATGGCTACACCTTC. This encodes CASSHRRETFTNYGYTF. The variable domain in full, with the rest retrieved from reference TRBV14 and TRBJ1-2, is EAGVTQFPSHSVIEKGQTVTLRCDPISGHDNLYWYRRVMGKEIKFLLHFVKESKQDESGMPNNRFLAERTGGTYSTLKVQPAELEDSGVYFCASSHRRETFTNYGYTFGSGTRLTVV.

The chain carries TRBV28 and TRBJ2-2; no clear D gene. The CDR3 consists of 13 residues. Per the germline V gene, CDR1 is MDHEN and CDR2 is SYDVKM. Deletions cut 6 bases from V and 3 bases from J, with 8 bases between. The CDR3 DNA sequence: TGTGCCAGCAGGCGTAGTTACACCGGGGAGCTGTTTTTT. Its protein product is CASRRSYTGELFF.

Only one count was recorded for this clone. The CDR3 DNA is TGTGCCAGCAGTTACGGGGGGGAGGGGAACACTGAAGCTTTCTTT. This codes for CASSYGGEGNTEAFF. The rearrangement joins TRBV6-2 or TRBV6-3 to TRBJ1-1; possible D gene TRBD1, 5 bases. CDR1 and CDR2 (germline): MNHEY, SVGEGT. The CDR3 spans 15 residues. Deletions cut 2 bases from V and 1 base from J, with 11 bases between.

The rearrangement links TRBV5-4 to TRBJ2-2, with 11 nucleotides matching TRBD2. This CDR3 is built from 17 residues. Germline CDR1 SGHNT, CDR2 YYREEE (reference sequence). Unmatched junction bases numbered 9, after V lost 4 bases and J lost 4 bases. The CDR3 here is CASSPEAGLAVTGELFF. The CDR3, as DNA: TGTGCCAGCAGCCCGGAGGCGGGACTAGCGGTCACCGGGGAGCTGTTTTTT.

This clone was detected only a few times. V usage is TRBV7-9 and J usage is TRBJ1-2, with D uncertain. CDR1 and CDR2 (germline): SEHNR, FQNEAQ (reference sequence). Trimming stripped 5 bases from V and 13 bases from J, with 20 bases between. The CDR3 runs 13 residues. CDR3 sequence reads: CASSPGALLSRTF. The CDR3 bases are TGTGCCAGCAGCCCAGGCGCGCTCCTCTCGCGCACCTTC.

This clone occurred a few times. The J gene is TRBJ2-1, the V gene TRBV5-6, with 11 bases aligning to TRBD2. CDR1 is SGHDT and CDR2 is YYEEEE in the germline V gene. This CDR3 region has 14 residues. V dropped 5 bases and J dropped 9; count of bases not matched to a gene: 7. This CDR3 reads CASSLAGGLGEQFF. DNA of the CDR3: TGTGCCAGCAGTTTAGCGGGAGGGCTGGGTGAGCAGTTCTTC. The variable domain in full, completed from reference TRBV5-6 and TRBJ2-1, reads DAGVTQSPTHLIKTRGQQVTLRCSPKSGHDTVSWYQQALGQGPQFIFQYYEEEERQRGNFPDRFSGHQFPNYSSELNVNALLLGDSALYLCASSLAGGLGEQFFGPGTRLTVL.

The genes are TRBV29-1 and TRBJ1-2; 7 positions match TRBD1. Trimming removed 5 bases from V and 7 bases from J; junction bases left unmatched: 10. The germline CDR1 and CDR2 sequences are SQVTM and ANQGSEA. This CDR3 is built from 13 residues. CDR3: CSVFREQGSGYTF. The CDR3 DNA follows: TGCAGCGTTTTCAGGGAACAGGGGTCTGGCTACACCTTC.

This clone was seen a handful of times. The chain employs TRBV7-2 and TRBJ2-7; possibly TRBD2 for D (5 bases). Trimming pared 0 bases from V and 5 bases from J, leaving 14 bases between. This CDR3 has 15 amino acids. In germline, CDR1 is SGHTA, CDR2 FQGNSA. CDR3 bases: TGTGCCAGCAGCTTAGCGGGCGCGGGTATCAACGAGCAGTACTTC. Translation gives CASSLAGAGINEQYF. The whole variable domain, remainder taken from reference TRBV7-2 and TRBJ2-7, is GAGVSQSPSNKVTEKGKDVELRCDPISGHTALYWYRQSLGQGLEFLIYFQGNSAPDKSGLPSDRFSAERTGGSVSTLTIQRTQQEDSAVYLCASSLAGAGINEQYFGPGTRLTVT.

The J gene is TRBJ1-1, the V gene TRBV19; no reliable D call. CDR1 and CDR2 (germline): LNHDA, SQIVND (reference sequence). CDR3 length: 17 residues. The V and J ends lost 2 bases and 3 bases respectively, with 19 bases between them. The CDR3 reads CASSISPVEVWDTEAFF. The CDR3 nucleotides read TGTGCCAGTAGTATATCTCCCGTGGAGGTCTGGGACACTGAAGCTTTCTTT.

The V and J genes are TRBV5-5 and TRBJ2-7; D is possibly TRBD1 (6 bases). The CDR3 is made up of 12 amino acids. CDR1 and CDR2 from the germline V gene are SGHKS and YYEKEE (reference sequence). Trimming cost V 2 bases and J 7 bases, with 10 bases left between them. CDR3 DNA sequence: TGTGCCAGCAGCTTACAGGGTTGGGAGCAGTACTTC. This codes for CASSLQGWEQYF.